The TCR beta chain under discussion was sequenced for a study of OX40 agonist ivuxolimab in advanced cancers. Germline V gene sequence: CDR1 MDHEN, CDR2 SYDVKM. This CDR3 spans 19 amino acids. The V and J ends lost 7 bases and 0 bases, in that order; junction bases with no gene match: 12. TCRdb's table, derived via immunoSEQ multiplex PCR, lists solely in-frame clones and lacks some. The sample shows about 79,000 clones, 90% of them seen only once. This chain links TRBV28 with TRBJ2-5; TRBD2 aligns across 15 bases. Sequencing was performed on CD4+ or CD8+ T cells sorted from blood, taken in a trial of the OX40 agonist ivuxolimab. The clonotype originates from an adult with an advanced solid tumor such as melanoma, head and neck, liver or kidney cancer. CDR3 nucleotides: TGTGCCAGCAACCCCCCTCTCGGGACTAGCGGGGGGTACCAAGAGACCCAGTACTTC. Translating gives CASNPPLGTSGGYQETQYF.